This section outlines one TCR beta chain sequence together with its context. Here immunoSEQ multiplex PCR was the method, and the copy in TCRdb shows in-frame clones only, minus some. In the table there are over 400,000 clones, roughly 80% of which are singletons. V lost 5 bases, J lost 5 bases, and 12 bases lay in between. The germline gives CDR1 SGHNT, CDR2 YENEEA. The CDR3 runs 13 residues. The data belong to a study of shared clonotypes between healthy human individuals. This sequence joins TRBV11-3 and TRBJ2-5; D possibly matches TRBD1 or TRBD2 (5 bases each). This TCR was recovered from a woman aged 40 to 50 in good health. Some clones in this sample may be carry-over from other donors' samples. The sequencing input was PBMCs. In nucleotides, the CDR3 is TGTGCCAGCAGCGGGGGTGGATCGGAGACCCAGTACTTC. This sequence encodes CASSGGGSETQYF.